This T cell receptor beta chain was sequenced in a study of a mutant IDH1 vaccine in newly diagnosed glioma. About the research overall: Treated patients had a mean age of 40.4 years and a 62.5% male, roughly 40% female split. Patients got radiotherapy, temozolomide, or both beforehand, and most got both.

As regards this clone: Its antigen is unknown.

Method: immunoSEQ multiplex PCR; TCRdb's copy keeps in-frame clones and lacks some. The data contain around 30,000 clones, approximately 90% of them singletons. Regarding time point: week 47, end of study. The study gave 300 ug of mutant IDH1 20-mer peptide per vaccine dose, with topical imiquimod. Patients had eight vaccinations, in weeks 1, 3, 5, 7, 11, 15, 19 and 23. Every donor had a new WHO grade 3 or 4 astrocytoma that was IDH1-mutant, with loss of nuclear ATRX. Source: PBMCs, taken from a glioma patient whose treatment included an IDH1 peptide vaccine. The origin of this receptor is a man in his forties with glioma.

CDR3 nucleotides: TGCGCCAGCAGCCAAGACGACGGACAACCGAACACCGGGGAGCTGTTTTTT. This encodes CASSQDDGQPNTGELFF. The V gene is TRBV4-1, the J gene TRBJ2-2, with a tentative D call TRBD1 (5 bases). Trimming removed 0 bases from V and 0 bases from J, with 11 bases in between. The CDR3 runs to 17 residues. In germline, CDR1 is MGHRA, CDR2 YSYEKL.